One and the same sample provided the 4 T cell receptor beta chains below, sequenced in a study of T cell repertoires in cytomegalovirus infection. TCRdb re-called the reads with MiXCR, one entry per CDR3 protein. The table has roughly 990,000 distinct CDR3 sequences, approximately 33% seen once. Their target antigens are unknown. Sequencing used cultured CD8+ T cells from PBMCs, obtained from culture after CMV antigen stimulation. The receptors originated from a human donor in good health (CMV status not recorded). Some clones in this sample may be carry-over from other donors' samples.

CDR3 DNA: TGTGCCAGCAGTTTAGGCGACGGACCCAAAAACATTCAGTACTTC. It is translated as CASSLGDGPKNIQYF. V and J are TRBV27 and TRBJ2-4, with no clear D. The CDR3 covers 15 residues. Germline V CDR1 and CDR2: MNHEY, SMNVEV (reference sequence). The V end was cut by 2 bases, the J end by 2 bases, with 10 bases between.

In this sample, this clonotype turned up a few times. This chain joins TRBV20-1 and TRBJ2-1; 9 bases fit TRBD1. This CDR3 comprises 14 residues. V was clipped by 5 bases and J by 2 bases; unmatched bases: 4. Germline CDR1 reads DFQATT; CDR2 reads SNEGSKA (reference sequence). The CDR3 is CSARGQGTYNEQFF. For the CDR3, the DNA is TGCAGTGCTCGGGGACAGGGTACCTACAATGAGCAGTTCTTC.

This clonotype has more than one count but fewer than ten. The chain uses TRBV19 and TRBJ2-1; D is possibly TRBD1 or TRBD2 (5 bases each). There are 15 residues in the CDR3. In germline, CDR1 is LNHDA, CDR2 SQIVND (reference sequence). V lost 3 bases and J 6 bases, leaving 15 bases between the germline ends. The CDR3 protein is CASSIGTVILNEQFF. CDR3 DNA sequence: TGTGCCAGTAGTATCGGGACGGTGATCCTCAATGAGCAGTTCTTC.

Remarks on this clonotype: Since a much larger clone is just one base distant, this may be a read error. The chain joins TRBV5-6 to TRBJ2-1; D is possibly TRBD2 (6 bases). The CDR3 consists of 14 residues. V lost 3 bases to trimming and J lost 5 bases, with 12 bases between them. Germline CDR1 reads SGHDT; CDR2 reads YYEEEE. In nucleotides, the CDR3 is TGTGCCAGCAGCTCGGGGAGGCCCCACAATGAGCAGTTCTTC. It yields the protein CASSSGRPHNEQFF. The full variable domain, with the rest looked up from reference TRBV5-6 and TRBJ2-1, is DAGVTQSPTHLIKTRGQQVTLRCSPKSGHDTVSWYQQALGQGPQFIFQYYEEEERQRGNFPDRFSGHQFPNYSSELNVNALLLGDSALYLCASSSGRPHNEQFFGPGTRLTVL.